This T cell receptor beta chain was identified during a study of T cell clones after liver transplantation. Whole-study results and caveats: Circulating graft-donor-reactive CD4 TCRbeta sequences fell significantly post-transplant in most of the 8 subjects.

Trimming removed 9 bases at V and 5 bases at J, with 18 bases between. The CDR3 consists of 14 residues. Germline V gene data show CDR1 as SNHLY and CDR2 as FYNNEI. This clone was counted only a few times. No antigen is known for it. Sequencing used immunoSEQ multiplex PCR; TCRdb keeps in-frame clones, though not all of them. There are 93,000 or so clones in the sample; about 86% occur only once, and 2.5% to 3.5% lies in the top ten. V usage is TRBV2 and J usage is TRBJ2-3; possibly TRBD1 for D (6 bases). The TCR originated in a human patient who received a liver transplant. Some of these T cells may belong to the graft donor. Source: CD4+ T cells from blood, taken around 50 months after liver transplant. The DNA of the CDR3 is TGTGCCAGACCAGGACAGAGTCGAGGAGATACGCAGTATTTT. As protein: CARPGQSRGDTQYF.